This T cell receptor beta chain was recorded in a study of metastatic and nonmetastatic thyroid tumors. Per the authors' pipeline: Built for papillary thyroid cancer, a distant-metastasis classifier drew on CDR3 differences across clinicopathological groups. With MiXCR, TCRdb reprocessed the PCR reads. TCRdb, not the authors, supplied the V and J calls. The table has tens of thousands of clones, 28% seen once. In germline, CDR1 is SGHTA, CDR2 FQGTGA. V gave up 5 bases and J gave up 3 bases; unmatched junction bases: 6. The CDR3 runs to 15 residues. Every patient was untreated before thyroid surgery. V is TRBV7-3 and J is TRBJ2-1; 8 bases fit TRBD2. The sequence was obtained from a male donor with papillary thyroid cancer or a benign thyroid nodule (not recorded which). Some clones in this sample may be carry-over from other donors' samples. The sequenced sample consisted of blood. CDR3 nucleotides: TGTGCCAGCAGCCCGAGCGGGAGCGTCTACAATGAGCAGTTCTTC. Its protein product is CASSPSGSVYNEQFF.